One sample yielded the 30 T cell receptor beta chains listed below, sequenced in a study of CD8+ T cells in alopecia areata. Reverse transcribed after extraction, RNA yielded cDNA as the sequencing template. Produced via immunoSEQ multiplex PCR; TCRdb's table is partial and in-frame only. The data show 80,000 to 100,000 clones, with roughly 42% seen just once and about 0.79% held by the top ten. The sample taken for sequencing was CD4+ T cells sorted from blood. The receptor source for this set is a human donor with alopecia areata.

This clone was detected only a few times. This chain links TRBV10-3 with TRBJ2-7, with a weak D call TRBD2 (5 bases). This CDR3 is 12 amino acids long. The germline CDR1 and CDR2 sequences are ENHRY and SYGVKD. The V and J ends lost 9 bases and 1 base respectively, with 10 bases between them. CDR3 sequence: CAIGRRSYEQYF. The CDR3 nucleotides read TGTGCCATAGGACGGAGGTCCTACGAGCAGTACTTC.

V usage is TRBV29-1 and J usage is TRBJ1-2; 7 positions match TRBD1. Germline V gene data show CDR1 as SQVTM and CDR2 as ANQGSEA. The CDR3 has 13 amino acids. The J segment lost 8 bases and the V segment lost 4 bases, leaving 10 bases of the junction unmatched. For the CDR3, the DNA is TGCAGCGTTGGAGTAGGGGGCGCTCGAGGCTACACCTTC. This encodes CSVGVGGARGYTF. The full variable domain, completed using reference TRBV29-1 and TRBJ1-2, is SAVISQKPSRDICQRGTSLTIQCQVDSQVTMMFWYRQQPGQSLTLIATANQGSEATYESGFVIDKFPISRPNLTFSTLTVSNMSPEDSSIYLCSVGVGGARGYTFGSGTRLTVV.

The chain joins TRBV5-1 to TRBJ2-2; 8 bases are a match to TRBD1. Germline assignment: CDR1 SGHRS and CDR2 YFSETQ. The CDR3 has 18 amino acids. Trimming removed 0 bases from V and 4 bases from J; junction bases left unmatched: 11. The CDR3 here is CASSLESSGQGFTGELFF. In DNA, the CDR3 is TGCGCCAGCAGCTTGGAGTCTTCTGGACAGGGCTTCACCGGGGAGCTGTTTTTT. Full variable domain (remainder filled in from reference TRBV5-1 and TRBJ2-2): KAGVTQTPRYLIKTRGQQVTLSCSPISGHRSVSWYQQTPGQGLQFLFEYFSETQRNKGNFPGRFSGRQFSNSRSEMNVSTLELGDSALYLCASSLESSGQGFTGELFFGEGSRLTVL.

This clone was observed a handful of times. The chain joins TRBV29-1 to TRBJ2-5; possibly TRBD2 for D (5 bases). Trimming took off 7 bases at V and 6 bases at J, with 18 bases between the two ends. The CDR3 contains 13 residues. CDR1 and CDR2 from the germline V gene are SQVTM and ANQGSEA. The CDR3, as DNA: TGCAGCGCTCCGGACTCCTATCTGAAGACCCAGTACTTC. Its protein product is CSAPDSYLKTQYF.

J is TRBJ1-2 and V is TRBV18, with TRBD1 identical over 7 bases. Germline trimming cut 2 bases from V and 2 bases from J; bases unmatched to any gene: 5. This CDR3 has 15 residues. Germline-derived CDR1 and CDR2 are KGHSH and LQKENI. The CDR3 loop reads CASSPAEGQNYGYTF. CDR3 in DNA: TGTGCCAGCTCACCAGCGGAGGGACAGAACTATGGCTACACCTTC.

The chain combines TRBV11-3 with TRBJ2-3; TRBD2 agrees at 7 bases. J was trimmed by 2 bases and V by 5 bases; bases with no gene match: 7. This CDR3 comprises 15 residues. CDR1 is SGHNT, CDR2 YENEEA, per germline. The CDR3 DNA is TGTGCCAGCAGCCTTAACAGACTAGCCACAGATACGCAGTATTTT. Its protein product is CASSLNRLATDTQYF.

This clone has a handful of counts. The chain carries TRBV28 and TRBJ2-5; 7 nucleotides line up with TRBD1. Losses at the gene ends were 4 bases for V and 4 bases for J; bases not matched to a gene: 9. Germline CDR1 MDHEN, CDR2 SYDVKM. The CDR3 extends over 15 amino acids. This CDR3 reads CASSSQGSLRETQYF. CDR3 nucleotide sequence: TGTGCCAGCAGTTCACAGGGGTCGCTCCGAGAGACCCAGTACTTC.

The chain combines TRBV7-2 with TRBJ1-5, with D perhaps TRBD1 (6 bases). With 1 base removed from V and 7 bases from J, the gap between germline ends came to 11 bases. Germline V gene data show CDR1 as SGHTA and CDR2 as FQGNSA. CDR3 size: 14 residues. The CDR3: CASSLDQGPQPQHF. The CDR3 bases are TGTGCCAGCAGCTTAGACCAGGGGCCCCAGCCCCAGCATTTT.

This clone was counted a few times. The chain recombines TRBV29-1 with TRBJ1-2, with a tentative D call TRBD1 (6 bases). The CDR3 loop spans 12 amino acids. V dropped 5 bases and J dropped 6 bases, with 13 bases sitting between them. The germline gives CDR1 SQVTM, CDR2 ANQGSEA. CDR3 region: CSVLSGADGYTF. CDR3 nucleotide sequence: TGCAGCGTTTTGTCGGGGGCGGATGGCTACACCTTC.

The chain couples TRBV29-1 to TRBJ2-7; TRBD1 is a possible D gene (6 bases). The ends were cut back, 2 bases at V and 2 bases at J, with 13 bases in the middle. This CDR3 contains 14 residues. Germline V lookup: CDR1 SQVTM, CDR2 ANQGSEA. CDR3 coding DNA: TGCAGCGTTGAACTGGGACATGCGACCTACGAGCAGTACTTC. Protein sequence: CSVELGHATYEQYF.

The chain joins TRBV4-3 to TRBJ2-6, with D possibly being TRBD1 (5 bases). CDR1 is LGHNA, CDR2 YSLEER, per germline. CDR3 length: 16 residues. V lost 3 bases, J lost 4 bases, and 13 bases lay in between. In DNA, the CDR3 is TGCGCCAGCAGCCACCTACAGGCGAAGGGGGCCAACGTCCTGACTTTC. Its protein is CASSHLQAKGANVLTF.

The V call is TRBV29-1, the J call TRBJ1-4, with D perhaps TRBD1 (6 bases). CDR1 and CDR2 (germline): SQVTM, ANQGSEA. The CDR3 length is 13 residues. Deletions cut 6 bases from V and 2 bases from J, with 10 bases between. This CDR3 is CSVTGPTNEKLFF. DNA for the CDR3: TGCAGCGTCACAGGGCCGACTAATGAAAAACTGTTTTTT.

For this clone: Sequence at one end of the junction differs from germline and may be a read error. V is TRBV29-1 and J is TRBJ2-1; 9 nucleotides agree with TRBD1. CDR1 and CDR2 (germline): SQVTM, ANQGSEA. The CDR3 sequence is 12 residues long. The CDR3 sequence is CSVEVTTGGKVF. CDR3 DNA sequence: TGCAGCGTTGAAGTTACAACAGGGGGCAAGGTCTTC.

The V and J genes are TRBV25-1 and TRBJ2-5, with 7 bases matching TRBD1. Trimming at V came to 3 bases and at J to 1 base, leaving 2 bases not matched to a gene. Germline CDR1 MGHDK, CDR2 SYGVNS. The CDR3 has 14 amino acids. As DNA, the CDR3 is TGTGCCAGCAGTGACCACAGGGGCCAAGAGACCCAGTACTTC. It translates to CASSDHRGQETQYF.

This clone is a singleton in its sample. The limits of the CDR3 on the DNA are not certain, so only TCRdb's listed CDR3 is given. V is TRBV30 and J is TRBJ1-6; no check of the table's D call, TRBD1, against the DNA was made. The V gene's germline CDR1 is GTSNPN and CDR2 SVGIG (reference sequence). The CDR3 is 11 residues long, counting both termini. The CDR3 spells CAWSVGQGIHF.

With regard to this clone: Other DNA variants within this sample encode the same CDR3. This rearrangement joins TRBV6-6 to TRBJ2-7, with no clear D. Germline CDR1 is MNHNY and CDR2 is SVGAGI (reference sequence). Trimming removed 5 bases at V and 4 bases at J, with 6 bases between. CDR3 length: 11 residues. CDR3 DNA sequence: TGTGCCAGCAGTCAAAGGTACGAGCAGTACTTC. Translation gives CASSQRYEQYF.

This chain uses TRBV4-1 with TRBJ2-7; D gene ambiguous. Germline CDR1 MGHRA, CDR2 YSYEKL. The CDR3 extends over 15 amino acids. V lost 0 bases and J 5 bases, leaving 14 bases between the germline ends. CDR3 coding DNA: TGCGCCAGCAGCCAAGAACGGCCGACTTCGGACGAGCAGTACTTC. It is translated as CASSQERPTSDEQYF.

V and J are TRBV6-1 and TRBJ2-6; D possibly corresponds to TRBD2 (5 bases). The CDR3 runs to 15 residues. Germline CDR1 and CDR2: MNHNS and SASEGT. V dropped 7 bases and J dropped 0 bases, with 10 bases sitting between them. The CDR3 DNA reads TGTGCCAGCATCGGACTTTCCTCTGGGGCCAACGTCCTGACTTTC. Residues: CASIGLSSGANVLTF.

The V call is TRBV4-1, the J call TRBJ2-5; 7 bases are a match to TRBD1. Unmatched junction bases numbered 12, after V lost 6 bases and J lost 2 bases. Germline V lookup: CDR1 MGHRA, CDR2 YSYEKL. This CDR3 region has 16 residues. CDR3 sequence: CASSYPGQPAQETQYF. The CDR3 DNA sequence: TGCGCCAGCAGTTATCCGGGACAGCCAGCTCAAGAGACCCAGTACTTC.

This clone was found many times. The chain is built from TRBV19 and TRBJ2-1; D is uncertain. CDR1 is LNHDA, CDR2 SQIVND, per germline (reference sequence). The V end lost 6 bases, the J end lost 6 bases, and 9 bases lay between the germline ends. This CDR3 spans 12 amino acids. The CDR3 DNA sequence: TGTGCCAGTAGCCGCATACCCAATGAGCAGTTCTTC. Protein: CASSRIPNEQFF. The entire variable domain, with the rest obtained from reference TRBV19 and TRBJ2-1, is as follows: DGGITQSPKYLFRKEGQNVTLSCEQNLNHDAMYWYRQDPGQGLRLIYYSQIVNDFQKGDIAEGYSVSREKKESFPLTVTSAQKNPTAFYLCASSRIPNEQFFGPGTRLTVL.

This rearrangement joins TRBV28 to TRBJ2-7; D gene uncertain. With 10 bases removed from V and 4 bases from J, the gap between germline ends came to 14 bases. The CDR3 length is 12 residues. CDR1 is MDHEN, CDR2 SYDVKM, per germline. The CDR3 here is CATTSSRYEQYF. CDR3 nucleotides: TGTGCCACCACAAGTTCGCGGTACGAGCAGTACTTC.

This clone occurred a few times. The CDR3 loop is CASSWDTEAFF. DNA for the CDR3: TGTGCCAGCTCGTGGGACACTGAAGCTTTCTTT. V and J are TRBV18 and TRBJ1-1; D is unclear. CDR1 and CDR2 (germline): KGHSH, LQKENI. V lost 6 bases and J lost 3, with 5 bases in between. The CDR3 sequence is 11 residues long.

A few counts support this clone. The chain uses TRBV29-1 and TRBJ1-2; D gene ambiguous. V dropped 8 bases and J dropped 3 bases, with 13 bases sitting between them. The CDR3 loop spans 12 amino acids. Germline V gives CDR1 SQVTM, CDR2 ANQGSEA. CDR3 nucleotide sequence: TGCAGCAGCAGGTGGGGTGACTATGGCTACACCTTC. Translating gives CSSRWGDYGYTF. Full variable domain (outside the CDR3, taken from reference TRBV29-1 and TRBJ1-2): SAVISQKPSRDICQRGTSLTIQCQVDSQVTMMFWYRQQPGQSLTLIATANQGSEATYESGFVIDKFPISRPNLTFSTLTVSNMSPEDSSIYLCSSRWGDYGYTFGSGTRLTVV.

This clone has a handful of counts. In DNA, the CDR3 is TGCAGCGGGCGGGACTCTTTAACCTACAATGAGCAGTTCTTC. As protein: CSGRDSLTYNEQFF. The V gene is TRBV29-1, the J gene TRBJ2-1; the D gene is possibly TRBD2 (6 bases). V dropped 7 bases and J dropped 2 bases, with 15 bases sitting between them. The germline V gene encodes CDR1 SQVTM and CDR2 ANQGSEA. This CDR3 spans 14 amino acids.

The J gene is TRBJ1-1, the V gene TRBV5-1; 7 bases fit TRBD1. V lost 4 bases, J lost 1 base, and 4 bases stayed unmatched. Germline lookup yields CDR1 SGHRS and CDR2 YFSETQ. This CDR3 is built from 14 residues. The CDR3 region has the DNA TGCGCCAGCAGCGTGGGACAGCAGAACACTGAAGCTTTCTTT. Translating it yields CASSVGQQNTEAFF. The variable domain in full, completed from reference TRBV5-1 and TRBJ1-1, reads KAGVTQTPRYLIKTRGQQVTLSCSPISGHRSVSWYQQTPGQGLQFLFEYFSETQRNKGNFPGRFSGRQFSNSRSEMNVSTLELGDSALYLCASSVGQQNTEAFFGQGTRLTVV.

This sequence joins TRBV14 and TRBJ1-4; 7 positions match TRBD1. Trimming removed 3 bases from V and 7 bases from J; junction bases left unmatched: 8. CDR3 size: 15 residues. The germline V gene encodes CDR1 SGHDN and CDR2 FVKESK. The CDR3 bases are TGTGCCAGCAGCCACTCCGGGACAGCAACTGAAAAACTGTTTTTT. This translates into CASSHSGTATEKLFF.

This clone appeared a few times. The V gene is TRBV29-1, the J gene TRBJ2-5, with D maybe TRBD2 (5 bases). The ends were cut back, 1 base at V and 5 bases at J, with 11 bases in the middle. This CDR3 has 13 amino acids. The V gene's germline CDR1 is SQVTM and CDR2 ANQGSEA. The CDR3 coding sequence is TGCAGCGTTGAAGTTGCGGGTACCGAGACCCAGTACTTC. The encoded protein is CSVEVAGTETQYF.

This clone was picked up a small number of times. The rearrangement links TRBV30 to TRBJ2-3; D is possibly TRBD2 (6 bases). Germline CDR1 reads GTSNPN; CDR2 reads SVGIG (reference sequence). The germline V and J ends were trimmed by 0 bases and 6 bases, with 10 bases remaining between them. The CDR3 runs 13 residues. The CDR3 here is CAWSVSGVDTQYF. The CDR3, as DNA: TGTGCCTGGAGTGTTAGCGGCGTTGATACGCAGTATTTT.

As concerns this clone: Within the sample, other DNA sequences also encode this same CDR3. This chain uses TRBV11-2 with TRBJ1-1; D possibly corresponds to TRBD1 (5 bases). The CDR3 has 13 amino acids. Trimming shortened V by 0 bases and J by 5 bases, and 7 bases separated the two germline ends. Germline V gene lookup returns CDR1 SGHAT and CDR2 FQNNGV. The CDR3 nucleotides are TGTGCCAGCAGCTTAGATCGGGGGACTGAAGCTTTCTTT. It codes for CASSLDRGTEAFF.

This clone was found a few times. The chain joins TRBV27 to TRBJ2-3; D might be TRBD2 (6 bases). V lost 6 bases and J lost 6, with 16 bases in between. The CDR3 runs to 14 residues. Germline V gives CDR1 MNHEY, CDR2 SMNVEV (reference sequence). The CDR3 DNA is TGTGCCAGCAGGCGGGAAGCCCAGGTGGATACGCAGTATTTT. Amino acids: CASRREAQVDTQYF.